What follows is one TCR beta chain and its context. Its antigen is unidentified. Sequencing used immunoSEQ multiplex PCR; TCRdb keeps in-frame clones, though not all of them. Counted here are roughly 1,500,000 clones, 95% to 99% occurring once; the ten biggest clones make up approximately 0.44%. This entry comes from a study of shared clonotypes between healthy human individuals. Study conclusions and caveats: Apart from blood, nothing was sampled; tissue repertoires likely differ. Sharing across four donors was highest in naive CD4 (around 5%) and lowest in memory CD8 (around 0.4%).

CDR3 size: 13 residues. CDR1 MNHEY and CDR2 SMNVEV come from the germline V gene (reference sequence). The ends were cut back, 7 bases at V and 8 bases at J, with 18 bases in the middle. The chain joins TRBV27 to TRBJ2-7; D perhaps matches TRBD2 (5 bases). The origin of this receptor is a man aged 25-40 years in good health. Input material: naive CD4+ T cells sorted from blood. Subset given: CD45RA+ positively selected. CDR3 residues: CASTPTGIQKQYF. Written as DNA, the CDR3 is TGTGCCAGCACCCCCACGGGGATCCAAAAGCAGTACTTC.